The rows below give T cell receptor beta chains drawn from one sample of a study of cytomegalovirus exposure and HLA in healthy donors. Clones were sequenced by immunoSEQ multiplex PCR, and TCRdb holds only the in-frame ones, with some missing. The sample carries 75,000 to 100,000 clones, about 80% recorded once. Sequencing was done on a sample of PBMCs. The receptors stem from a man younger than 40 in good health and CMV-seronegative. Each CDR3 is given with its conserved first and last residue. The order of the fields is D gene, V gene, clone size, J gene, CDR3 DNA, CDR3 protein. A D gene is named only where the DNA matches it firmly. Expanded clones get a size class; other rows say once, few or many, or leave the size out.

>.|TRBV7-8|.|TRBJ1-2
TGTGCCAGCAGCTTACGACAGACTTATGGCTACACCTTC
CASSLRQTYGYTF
>TRBD1|TRBV23-1|.|TRBJ2-3
TGCGCCAGCAGTCACCGGGACAGGGGTTCAACAGATACGCAGTATTTT
CASSHRDRGSTDTQYF
>.|TRBV7-9|.|TRBJ1-1
TGTGCCAGCAGCCCATCGAAGCCGGCTTTCTTT
CASSPSKPAFF
>.|TRBV6-1|.|TRBJ1-5
TGTGCCAGCAGTGAAAACCCGGGGGTCCCCAATCAGCCCCAGCATTTT
CASSENPGVPNQPQHF
>.|TRBV5-1|.|TRBJ1-6
TGCGCCAGCAGCTCCCTGGAGGGAAATAATTCACCCCTCCACTTT
CASSSLEGNNSPLHF
>.|TRBV5-4|.|TRBJ1-1
TGTGCCAGCAGCTTGGAAGTCGGGGAGAACACTGAAGCTTTCTTT
CASSLEVGENTEAFF
>TRBD1|TRBV7-7|.|TRBJ2-3
TGTGCCAGCAGCTCCGACAGGGAAAGAGATACGCAGTATTTT
CASSSDRERDTQYF
>TRBD2|TRBV9|many|TRBJ2-2
TGTGCCAGCAGCGCCACTAGCGGGAGGGACTACGGGGAGCTGTTTTTT
CASSATSGRDYGELFF
>.|TRBV18|.|TRBJ1-5
TGTGCCAGCTCAGGCCAGGCCAACAATCAGCCCCAGCATTTT
CASSGQANNQPQHF
>TRBD1|TRBV11-3|.|TRBJ1-1
TGTGCCAGCAGCTTAGCCCCGTCGACAGGGGTGCGCACTGAAGCTTTCTTT
CASSLAPSTGVRTEAFF
>.|TRBV19|.|TRBJ1-1
TGTGCCAGTAGTATCTACTTGAACACTGAAGCTTTCTTT
CASSIYLNTEAFF
>.|TRBV5-8|.|TRBJ2-3
TGTGCCAGCAGCTTGGCCGTGCAGGCGTCTAGCACAGATACGCAGTATTTT
CASSLAVQASSTDTQYF
>.|TRBV7-9|.|TRBJ1-1
TGTGCCAGCAGCCCCGAGATCACTGAAGCTTTCTTT
CASSPEITEAFF
>.|TRBV27|once|TRBJ1-1
TGTGCCAGCAGTTTACGCCGGGGGAACACTGAAGCTTTCTTT
CASSLRRGNTEAFF
>.|TRBV27|.|TRBJ1-3
TGTGCCAGCATTGGGCTCCCAGGTTCGTTTGGTGGAAACACCATATATTTT
CASIGLPGSFGGNTIYF
>TRBD2|TRBV5-4|.|TRBJ2-5
TGTGCCAGCAGCTTGGGTAGCGGGGGGAGCTTACGTGGCGAGACCCAGTACTTC
CASSLGSGGSLRGETQYF
>TRBD1|TRBV5-1|.|TRBJ2-2
TGCGCCAGCAGCTACCGGGACAGGGGGGCCGGGGAGCTGTTTTTT
CASSYRDRGAGELFF
>TRBD1|TRBV9|.|TRBJ1-1
TGTGCCAGCAGCGTACTGACAGGGGTAGGGTACACTGAAGCTTTCTTT
CASSVLTGVGYTEAFF
>TRBD1|TRBV7-3|.|TRBJ1-1
TGTGCCAGCAGCAACCAACCGGGACAGACGAACACTGAAGCTTTCTTT
CASSNQPGQTNTEAFF
>.|TRBV7-8|.|TRBJ1-2
TGTGCCAGCAGCTTACGAGCCGAACGAGGCTACACCTTC
CASSLRAERGYTF
>.|TRBV27|.|TRBJ2-1
TGTGCCAGCAGTTTGGAGAGGACACCCTACAATGAGCAGTTCTTC
CASSLERTPYNEQFF
>.|TRBV18|once|TRBJ1-1
TGTGCCAGCTCACCACCTCGACTACAAAGTGAAGCTTTCTTT
CASSPPRLQSEAFF
>.|TRBV19|once|TRBJ2-2
TGTGCCAGTAGTACTAAGGACAGCTATACCGGGGAGCTGTTTTTT
CASSTKDSYTGELFF
>.|TRBV11-2|.|TRBJ1-5
TGTGCCAGCAGCTTAAATACAGGCGGCCATCAGCCCCAGCATTTT
CASSLNTGGHQPQHF
>TRBD1|TRBV6-5|.|TRBJ1-2
TGTGCCAGCAGTTTGAGGGGGCACAGGCGGGGCTACACCTTC
CASSLRGHRRGYTF
>TRBD1|TRBV2|.|TRBJ2-1
TGTGCCAGCAGTGAATCCCTAGCCGGGACAGGGGGCAATGGGTTCTTC
CASSESLAGTGGNGFF
>.|TRBV27|once|TRBJ2-5
TGTGCCAGCAGCCAAGGAGAAAGGGGGTGGGAGACCCAGTACTTC
CASSQGERGWETQYF
>.|TRBV7-2|.|TRBJ2-1
TGTGCCAGCAGCTTAACGGTCCCGAATGAGCAGTTCTTC
CASSLTVPNEQFF
>.|TRBV5-6|few|TRBJ1-1
TGTGCCAGCAGCTTTTGGGGGGGGAACACTGAAGCTTTCTTT
CASSFWGGNTEAFF
>.|TRBV11-3|.|TRBJ1-1
TGTGCCAGCAGCCCCAGGAACACTGAAGCTTTCTTT
CASSPRNTEAFF
>TRBD2|TRBV5-1|.|TRBJ2-1
TGCGCCACCCAGACTAGCTCCGACGCCTATGAGCAGTTCTTC
CATQTSSDAYEQFF
>TRBD1|TRBV6-6|.|TRBJ1-2
TGTGCCAGCAGTTACCCAGACAGGGTGGCTACCTTC
CASSYPDRVATF
>TRBD1|TRBV6-6|.|TRBJ2-7
TGTGCCAGCAGCCAGACAGGGGGCGCGTTCTACGAGCAGTACTTC
CASSQTGGAFYEQYF
>.|TRBV4-3|.|TRBJ1-1
TGCGCCAGCAGCCACGGTTCTTTGGGGGCCGCTGAAGCTTTCTTT
CASSHGSLGAAEAFF
>TRBD1|TRBV7-9|.|TRBJ1-2
TGTGCCAGCAGCTTAGACAGGGACAGGCCTCCTAACTATGGCTACACCTTC
CASSLDRDRPPNYGYTF
>.|TRBV28|.|TRBJ1-5
TGTGCCAGCAGTTCCGAGCGGTCCGCGGGTCAGCCCCAGCATTTT
CASSSERSAGQPQHF
>TRBD1|TRBV27|.|TRBJ1-5
TGTGCCAGCAGTTTACGTCCAGGGGGTAGCAATCAGCCCCAGCATTTT
CASSLRPGGSNQPQHF
>TRBD1|TRBV2|.|TRBJ2-5
TGTGCCAGCGGACGGGAGGAGATGCCGGGACAGGGGGCCGAAGAGACCCAGTACTTC
CASGREEMPGQGAEETQYF
>TRBD1|TRBV29-1|.|TRBJ2-7
TGCAGCGTTGAAATCGGGGACAGGCCTCCCTACGAGCAGTACTTC
CSVEIGDRPPYEQYF
>TRBD2|TRBV19|.|TRBJ2-3
TGTGCCAGTAGTATAGGACTCGAAGCGGGAGGATTTGCTGATACGCAGTATTTT
CASSIGLEAGGFADTQYF
>.|TRBV5-1|.|TRBJ1-1
TGCGCCAGCAGCCCCGGACAGCTCATGAACACTGAAGCTTTCTTT
CASSPGQLMNTEAFF
>.|TRBV9|.|TRBJ1-1
TGTGCCAGCAGCGCCGGAGACAGGTTCATGAACACTGAAGCTTTCTTT
CASSAGDRFMNTEAFF
>TRBD1|TRBV25-1|.|TRBJ1-6
TGTGCCAGCAGTGAACCCGGGACAGGGGTCTTCCCCCTCCACTTT
CASSEPGTGVFPLHF
>TRBD1|TRBV25-1|.|TRBJ1-1
TGTGCCAGCAGGCCGGGACAGTTAGCTGAAGCTTTCTTT
CASRPGQLAEAFF
>.|TRBV5-1|.|TRBJ1-1
TGCGCCAGCAGCCCCGATACAGGGAGGAACACTGAAGCTTTCTTT
CASSPDTGRNTEAFF
>TRBD1|TRBV5-1|.|TRBJ2-7
TGCGCCAGCAGCGGACAGGGGGATGCCTACGAGCAGTACTTC
CASSGQGDAYEQYF
>TRBD1|TRBV5-1|few|TRBJ1-4
TGCGCCAGCAGACCGGACAGGGGTAATGAAAAACTGTTTTTT
CASRPDRGNEKLFF
>.|TRBV19|.|TRBJ1-1
TGTGCCAGTAGTGCGTGGACAGCTAACACTGAAGCTTTCTTT
CASSAWTANTEAFF
>TRBD2|TRBV5-4|once|TRBJ2-1
TGTGCCAGCAGCTTCAAGACTAGCGGGAGAGGAAATGAGCAGTTCTTC
CASSFKTSGRGNEQFF
>TRBD2|TRBV5-1|.|TRBJ2-7
TGCGCCAGCAGCCTTGGACTAGCGGGGTCCTCCTACGAGCAGTACTTC
CASSLGLAGSSYEQYF
>TRBD1|TRBV29-1|.|TRBJ1-2
TGCAGCGTGGTCCTCTGGGACAGGGTTTATGGCTACACCTTC
CSVVLWDRVYGYTF
>TRBD2|TRBV4-3|.|TRBJ2-3
TGCGCCAGAAGCGGGGCTCGCACAGATACGCAGTATTTT
CARSGARTDTQYF